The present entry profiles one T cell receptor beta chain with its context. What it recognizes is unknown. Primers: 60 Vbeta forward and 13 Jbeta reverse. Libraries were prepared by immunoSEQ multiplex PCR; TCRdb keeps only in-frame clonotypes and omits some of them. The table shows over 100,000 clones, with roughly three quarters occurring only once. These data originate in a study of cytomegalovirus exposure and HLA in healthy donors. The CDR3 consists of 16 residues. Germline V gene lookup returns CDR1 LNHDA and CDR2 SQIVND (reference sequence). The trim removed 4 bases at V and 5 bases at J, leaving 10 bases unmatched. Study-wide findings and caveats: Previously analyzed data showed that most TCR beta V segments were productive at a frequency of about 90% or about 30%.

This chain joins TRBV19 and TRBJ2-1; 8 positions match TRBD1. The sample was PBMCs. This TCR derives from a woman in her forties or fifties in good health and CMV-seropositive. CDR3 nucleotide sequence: TGTGCCAGTAGTAGGAGACAGGGGTTGGCCGACAATGAGCAGTTCTTC. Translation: CASSRRQGLADNEQFF.